This T cell receptor (beta chain) was captured in a study of T cell responses to AZD1222 COVID-19 vaccine. Study-wide results and caveats: Close to half of all spike-specific TCRs reportedly target regions of the variants that are unmutated.

Assay used: immunoSEQ multiplex PCR; TCRdb lists only in-frame clones, some missing. Among some 130,000 clones listed, 93% were seen once. This clone was picked up a small number of times. Its specificity is not known. Deletions cut 6 bases from V and 2 bases from J, with 20 bases between. CDR1 and CDR2 from the germline V gene are MDHEN and SYDVKM. The CDR3 contains 17 residues. The V call is TRBV28, the J call TRBJ1-5, with D unclear. The sequence was obtained from an adult in good health. Material: peripheral blood, obtained on day 0 of AZD1222 vaccination. This CDR3 is CASSTRGWGRGNQPQHF. CDR3 coding DNA: TGTGCCAGCAGCACTCGTGGGTGGGGTAGGGGCAATCAGCCCCAGCATTTT.